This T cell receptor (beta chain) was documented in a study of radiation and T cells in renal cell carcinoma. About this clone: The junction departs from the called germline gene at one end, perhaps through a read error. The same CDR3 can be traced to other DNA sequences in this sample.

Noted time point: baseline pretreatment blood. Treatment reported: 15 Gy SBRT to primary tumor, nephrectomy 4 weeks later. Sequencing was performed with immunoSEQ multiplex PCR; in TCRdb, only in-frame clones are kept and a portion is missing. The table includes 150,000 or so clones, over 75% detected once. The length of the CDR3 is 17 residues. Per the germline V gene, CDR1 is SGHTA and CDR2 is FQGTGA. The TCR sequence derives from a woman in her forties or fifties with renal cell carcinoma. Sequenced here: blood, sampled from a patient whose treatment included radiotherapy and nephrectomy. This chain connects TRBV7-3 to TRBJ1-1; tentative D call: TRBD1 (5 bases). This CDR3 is CASSSTGTATLNTEAFF. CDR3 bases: TGTGCCAGCAGCTCTACCGGGACCGCCACCCTGAACACTGAGGCTTTCTTT.